Shown below are 32 T cell receptor beta chains from a single sample sequenced in a study of identical twins. TCRdb re-called the 5' RACE reads with MiXCR, one entry per CDR3 protein. This table holds 400,000 to 650,000 distinct CDR3 sequences, 22% found once. This sample was shared with a second study, whose subject was T cells expressing NK-cell markers.

The specimen sequenced was CD4+ T cells sorted from blood. These receptors were taken from a woman aged 18-29 years in good health.

This clonotype was detected many times. The V call is TRBV6-2 or TRBV6-3, the J call TRBJ1-5; 8 bases align to TRBD1. V dropped 4 bases and J dropped 4; count of bases not matched to a gene: 6. The CDR3 has 15 amino acids. Germline V lookup: CDR1 MNHEY, CDR2 SVGEGT. CDR3 DNA sequence: TGTGCCAGCAGTTCTCCCCAGGGGGCGAATCAGCCCCAGCATTTT. The encoded protein is CASSSPQGANQPQHF.

The chain is built from TRBV6-1 and TRBJ2-5, with a possible D match to TRBD1 (5 bases). There are 14 residues in the CDR3. In germline, CDR1 is MNHNS, CDR2 SASEGT. The V end was cut by 4 bases, the J end by 2 bases, with 11 bases between. CDR3 in amino acids: CASSAGRQQETQYF. CDR3 coding DNA: TGTGCCAGCAGTGCAGGTAGACAGCAAGAGACCCAGTACTTC.

In its sample, this clonotype was seen a few times. V usage is TRBV5-1 and J usage is TRBJ2-3; D perhaps matches TRBD1 (5 bases). V lost 4 bases and J lost 5, with 17 bases in between. Germline-derived CDR1 and CDR2 are SGHRS and YFSETQ. This CDR3 region has 15 residues. The CDR3 here is CASSPGNPRGDTQYF. DNA of the CDR3: TGCGCCAGCAGCCCCGGAAACCCAAGGGGAGATACGCAGTATTTT. The full variable domain, with the rest looked up from reference TRBV5-1 and TRBJ2-3, is KAGVTQTPRYLIKTRGQQVTLSCSPISGHRSVSWYQQTPGQGLQFLFEYFSETQRNKGNFPGRFSGRQFSNSRSEMNVSTLELGDSALYLCASSPGNPRGDTQYFGPGTRLTVL.

The chain is built from TRBV7-6 and TRBJ2-1; TRBD2 is a possible D gene (6 bases). The CDR3 is 13 residues long. Germline loops: CDR1 SGHVS, CDR2 FNYEAQ. Trimming left V 5 bases short and J 6 bases short, with 11 bases between. CDR3 region: CASSIGGVNEQFF. DNA for the CDR3: TGTGCCAGCAGCATAGGAGGGGTCAATGAGCAGTTCTTC.

Here the CDR3 DNA reads TGTGCCATCAGAGCAGGACTAGCGGGGGAAGGGTCAGATACGCAGTATTTT. This translates into CAIRAGLAGEGSDTQYF. The chain employs TRBV10-3 and TRBJ2-3; 13 positions match TRBD2. V shed 6 bases, J shed 4 bases, and the junction held 10 bases outside the gene matches. The length of the CDR3 is 17 residues. Looked up from germline, CDR1 is ENHRY and CDR2 is SYGVKD.

This clonotype occurred a few times. The chain carries TRBV4-3 and TRBJ2-7, with 10 nucleotides matching TRBD1. Germline CDR1 reads LGHNA; CDR2 reads YSLEER. The CDR3 covers 13 residues. The V segment lost 1 base and the J segment 8 bases; nucleotides outside the gene matches: 2. The CDR3 loop is CASSQGDRGKQYF. CDR3 bases: TGCGCCAGCAGCCAAGGGGACAGGGGAAAGCAGTACTTC.

The chain uses TRBV5-5 and TRBJ1-1; D possibly corresponds to TRBD1 (5 bases). CDR3 length equals 15 residues. The V and J ends lost 6 bases and 7 bases respectively, with 22 bases between them. Germline V gene sequence: CDR1 SGHKS, CDR2 YYEKEE (reference sequence). DNA for the CDR3: TGTGCCAGCACCACCCGCCACGGGGGTTTGGTTGAAGCTTTCTTT. Protein: CASTTRHGGLVEAFF.

This clonotype was seen only a few times. The chain has TRBV20-1 and TRBJ2-5, with D maybe TRBD2 (5 bases). Germline loops: CDR1 DFQATT, CDR2 SNEGSKA (reference sequence). V was trimmed by 1 base and J by 5 bases, leaving 14 bases between them. There are 14 residues in the CDR3. The chain's CDR3 is CSARGAGADETQYF. The CDR3 nucleotides are TGCAGTGCTAGAGGGGCGGGCGCGGACGAGACCCAGTACTTC.

V gene TRBV3-1 combines with J gene TRBJ2-7; D is possibly TRBD2 (5 bases). CDR1 is LGHDT, CDR2 YNNKEL, per germline (reference sequence). The CDR3 has 15 amino acids. The ends were cut back, 5 bases at V and 5 bases at J, with 19 bases in the middle. The CDR3 nucleotides are TGTGCCAGCAGCTTTAACGGACTTCCTCAGGACGAGCAGTACTTC. Residues: CASSFNGLPQDEQYF.

The CDR3 spells CSAIDSGSRTNEQYF. CDR3 nucleotides: TGCAGTGCCATAGACAGCGGGAGTCGAACCAACGAGCAGTACTTC. The V and J genes are TRBV20-1 and TRBJ2-7, with 8 bases fitting TRBD2. The CDR3 length is 15 residues. Germline V CDR1 and CDR2: DFQATT, SNEGSKA (reference sequence). J gave up 5 bases and V 6 bases, and 15 bases lay outside the gene matches.

The V call is TRBV6-4, the J call TRBJ2-3; 13 bases are a match to TRBD2. The germline CDR1 and CDR2 sequences are MRHNA and SNTAGT. V shed 8 bases, J shed 5 bases, and the junction held 4 bases outside the gene matches. This CDR3 region has 14 residues. As DNA, the CDR3 is TGTGCCAGCCGCCGACTAGCGGGGGGAGATACGCAGTATTTT. It specifies CASRRLAGGDTQYF.

The chain uses TRBV20-1 and TRBJ1-3; TRBD1 might be the D (5 bases). V lost 5 bases to trimming and J lost 7 bases, with 15 bases between them. Germline V lookup: CDR1 DFQATT, CDR2 SNEGSKA (reference sequence). The CDR3 spans 13 residues. The CDR3: CSARTGDSNTIYF. The CDR3 DNA sequence: TGCAGTGCTCGGACGGGGGATTCGAACACCATATATTTT.

CDR3 sequence: CAWIHRDSYGYTF. The CDR3 DNA reads as TGTGCCTGGATCCATCGGGACAGCTATGGCTACACCTTC. The chain combines TRBV30 with TRBJ1-2; 7 nucleotides line up with TRBD1. V gave up 4 bases and J gave up 4 bases; unmatched junction bases: 6. The germline V gene has CDR1 GTSNPN and CDR2 SVGIG (reference sequence). The CDR3 contains 13 residues.

The chain uses TRBV7-9 and TRBJ2-5; possible D gene TRBD2, 5 bases. The CDR3 is 14 residues long. Per germline, CDR1 SEHNR and CDR2 FQNEAQ (reference sequence). Trimming took off 6 bases at V and 2 bases at J, with 13 bases between the two ends. CDR3 amino acids: CASSQTRIQETQYF. As DNA, the CDR3 is TGTGCCAGCAGTCAAACTAGAATTCAAGAGACCCAGTACTTC. The full variable domain, completed using reference TRBV7-9 and TRBJ2-5, is DTGVSQNPRHKITKRGQNVTFRCDPISEHNRLYWYRQTLGQGPEFLTYFQNEAQLEKSRLLSDRFSAERPKGSFSTLEIQRTEQGDSAMYLCASSQTRIQETQYFGPGTRLLVL.

The chain combines TRBV20-1 with TRBJ2-4; 9 bases align to TRBD1. This CDR3 region has 14 residues. Germline trimming cut 1 base from V and 7 bases from J; bases unmatched to any gene: 5. Germline CDR1 reads DFQATT; CDR2 reads SNEGSKA (reference sequence). The CDR3 is CSARGRDRANIQYF. CDR3 nucleotide sequence: TGCAGTGCTAGAGGCCGGGACAGGGCCAACATTCAGTACTTC.

The table lists this clonotype with many counts. V is TRBV9 and J is TRBJ1-5; TRBD1 might be the D (6 bases). The germline V gene has CDR1 SGDLS and CDR2 YYNGEE. The CDR3 spans 15 residues. Between the trimmed V and J ends, which lost 4 bases and 4 bases, there was a span of 15 bases. The CDR3 loop reads CASSPDGTPNQPQHF. The CDR3 DNA sequence: TGTGCCAGCAGCCCAGACGGGACACCTAATCAGCCCCAGCATTTT.

This clonotype was picked up many times. The V and J genes are TRBV15 and TRBJ2-1; 12 bases match TRBD2. The CDR3 loop spans 15 amino acids. Germline lookup yields CDR1 LNHNV and CDR2 YYDKDF (reference sequence). V lost 5 bases, J lost 4 bases, and 3 bases stayed unmatched. CDR3 sequence reads: CATSEGLAGYNEQFF. CDR3 DNA: TGTGCCACCAGCGAAGGACTAGCGGGGTACAATGAGCAGTTCTTC.

J is TRBJ2-5 and V is TRBV20-1, with D possibly TRBD2 on 5 matching bases. The CDR3 runs to 16 residues. CDR1 and CDR2 (germline): DFQATT, SNEGSKA (reference sequence). V lost 3 bases to trimming and J lost 4 bases, with 21 bases between them. CDR3: CSASKVSGGFGETQYF. CDR3 coding DNA: TGCAGTGCTAGTAAGGTCAGCGGAGGCTTTGGAGAGACCCAGTACTTC.

This clonotype has just a few counts. The chain has TRBV28 and TRBJ2-3; D is uncertain. This CDR3 contains 13 residues. Germline loops: CDR1 MDHEN, CDR2 SYDVKM. V shed 6 bases and J shed 0 bases, with 7 bases lying between them. The CDR3 loop is CASRGWSTDTQYF. As DNA, the CDR3 is TGTGCCAGCAGGGGATGGAGCACAGATACGCAGTATTTT.

This clonotype was seen a few times. This sequence joins TRBV9 and TRBJ2-1; no reliable D call. Germline assignment: CDR1 SGDLS and CDR2 YYNGEE. This CDR3 has 13 residues. Trimming stripped 3 bases from V and 4 bases from J, with 8 bases between. CDR3 loop: CASSESPYNEQFF. The DNA of the CDR3 is TGTGCCAGCAGCGAGTCCCCGTACAATGAGCAGTTCTTC.

The chain joins TRBV19 to TRBJ2-3; no firm D call. The CDR3 spans 12 residues. Deletions cut 4 bases from V and 6 bases from J, with 8 bases between. Germline V lookup: CDR1 LNHDA, CDR2 SQIVND (reference sequence). The CDR3 region is CASSNRMDTQYF. The CDR3 nucleotides read TGTGCCAGTAGTAACCGTATGGATACGCAGTATTTT.

A few counts support this clonotype. The gene calls are TRBV10-3 and TRBJ1-2, with D unclear. Germline CDR1 and CDR2: ENHRY and SYGVKD. The CDR3 totals 11 residues. V shed 6 bases and J shed 4 bases, with 6 bases lying between them. The CDR3 DNA reads as TGTGCCATCAGCCCGGGCTATGGCTACACCTTC. This encodes CAISPGYGYTF.

CDR3 region: CSVGRQKQETQYF. In DNA, the CDR3 is TGCAGCGTCGGCAGACAAAAACAAGAGACCCAGTACTTC. The V call is TRBV29-1, the J call TRBJ2-5; D is undetermined. This CDR3 has 13 residues. V was cut by 6 bases and J by 2 bases, with 13 bases left in between. Germline CDR1 is SQVTM and CDR2 is ANQGSEA.

This clonotype has just one count. V is TRBV3-1 and J is TRBJ1-2; tentatively, D is TRBD1 (5 bases). This CDR3 comprises 15 residues. Trimming shortened V by 4 bases and J by 1 base, and 13 bases separated the two germline ends. The germline gives CDR1 LGHDT, CDR2 YNNKEL (reference sequence). This CDR3 reads CASSPAGRVNYGYTF. As DNA, the CDR3 is TGTGCCAGCAGCCCGGCAGGGAGGGTTAACTATGGCTACACCTTC.

This clonotype was counted only a few times. The rearrangement uses TRBV6-1 and TRBJ2-3; maybe TRBD1 (5 bases). Germline V gene sequence: CDR1 MNHNS, CDR2 SASEGT. The CDR3 sequence is 15 residues long. V was trimmed by 6 bases and J by 0 bases, leaving 13 bases between them. CDR3 protein: CASRRQLSSTDTQYF. DNA of the CDR3: TGTGCCAGCAGGCGACAGTTGTCTAGCACAGATACGCAGTATTTT.

The V and J genes are TRBV2 and TRBJ1-5, with a tentative D call TRBD1 (6 bases). CDR1 SNHLY and CDR2 FYNNEI come from the germline V gene. CDR3 length: 14 amino acids. Trimming removed 1 base at V and 4 bases at J, with 8 bases between. CDR3 nucleotide sequence: TGTGCCAGCAGTGAAGGACAGGAAAATCAGCCCCAGCATTTT. It translates to CASSEGQENQPQHF.

This clonotype was counted ten times or more. The rearrangement uses TRBV6-2 or TRBV6-3 and TRBJ2-7; D tentatively reads TRBD1 or TRBD2 (5 bases each). V lost 5 bases, J lost 4 bases, and 12 bases lay in between. The CDR3 sequence is 13 residues long. Germline CDR1 is MNHEY and CDR2 is SVGEGT. The CDR3 spells CASSTGTVYEQYF. The DNA of the CDR3 is TGTGCCAGCAGTACTGGGACGGTATACGAGCAGTACTTC.

Only a few counts were recorded for this clonotype. The chain combines TRBV6-1 with TRBJ2-7; 9 bases line up with TRBD1. The CDR3 length is 15 residues. The V and J ends lost 6 bases and 0 bases, in that order; junction bases with no gene match: 6. CDR1 is MNHNS, CDR2 SASEGT, per germline. DNA for the CDR3: TGTGCCAGCAGGCCCCGGGGACAGGGCTCCTACGAGCAGTACTTC. Amino acid sequence: CASRPRGQGSYEQYF.

The chain carries TRBV7-3 and TRBJ1-2, with TRBD1 matching over 9 bases. V lost 5 bases to trimming and J lost 2 bases; unmatched junction nucleotides: 6. This CDR3 spans 15 amino acids. CDR1 and CDR2 from the germline V gene are SGHTA and FQGTGA. CDR3 sequence: CASSITGGPNYGYTF. The CDR3 DNA reads TGTGCCAGCAGCATTACAGGGGGCCCGAACTATGGCTACACCTTC.

This chain uses TRBV21-1 with TRBJ2-1; the table assigns TRBD2, which was not confirmed against the DNA. TRBV21-1 is assigned pseudogene status. The length of the CDR3 is 16 residues. The DNA of the CDR3 is TGTGCCAGCAGCAGATCCCAGGGACTAGCGAACAATGAGCAGTTCTTC. It codes for CASSRSQGLANNEQFF.

In nucleotides, the CDR3 is TGTGCCAGCAGCCAAGTCGGGACAGCTCAAGAGACCCAGTACTTC. Translation: CASSQVGTAQETQYF. V gene TRBV14 combines with J gene TRBJ2-5; TRBD1 aligns across 7 bases. Per germline, CDR1 SGHDN and CDR2 FVKESK. V shed 1 base, J shed 2 bases, and the junction held 4 bases outside the gene matches. This CDR3 comprises 15 residues.

This chain joins TRBV30 and TRBJ1-5; D may be TRBD1 (5 bases). The CDR3 is made up of 14 amino acids. Trimming took 4 bases from V and 6 from J, leaving 16 bases between them. CDR1 is GTSNPN, CDR2 SVGIG, per germline (reference sequence). This CDR3 is CAWKGQLAGQPQHF. Here the CDR3 DNA reads TGTGCCTGGAAGGGGCAGCTAGCAGGTCAGCCCCAGCATTTT. The entire variable domain, with the rest obtained from reference TRBV30 and TRBJ1-5, is as follows: SQTIHQWPATLVQPVGSPLSLECTVEGTSNPNLYWYRQAAGRGLQLLFYSVGIGQISSEVPQNLSASRPQDRQFILSSKKLLLSDSGFYLCAWKGQLAGQPQHFGDGTRLSIL.